This TCR beta chain was observed in a study of T cell responses to AZD1222 COVID-19 vaccine. Findings and caveats of the study: Breadth and depth of Spike-specific TCRs rose after two AZD1222 doses. Nearly half of spike-specific TCRs reportedly target variant regions that are unmutated in the B.1.351 and B.1.1.7 variants.

Germline V lookup: CDR1 LGHNA, CDR2 YSLEER. The CDR3 spans 19 residues. Points on this clone: The antigen is unknown. The junction and the germline gene differ at one end; a read error may be behind it.

Here immunoSEQ multiplex PCR was the method, and the copy in TCRdb shows in-frame clones only, minus some. The data show some 140,000 clones, 70% to 90% seen once. The source material was peripheral blood, sampled on day 0 of AZD1222 vaccination. This rearrangement joins TRBV4-3 to TRBJ2-4, with 11 positions matching TRBD2. The receptor's source is an adult in good health. CDR3 protein: CASSKEGLAGGLAKNIQYF. CDR3 nucleotides: TGCGCCAGCAGCAAAGAAGGGCTAGCGGGGGGCCTAGCCAAAAACATTCAGTACTTC.